The 14 T cell receptor beta chains below were found in one sample sequenced in a study of blood T cell repertoires in COVID-19. TCRdb keeps only in-frame clones here, not all; method: immunoSEQ multiplex PCR. Of hundreds of thousands of clones listed, about 85% are singletons. Source material: PBMCs or T cells enriched from blood (not recorded which). The receptor source for this set is a woman in her fifties or sixties who had recovered from COVID-19.

The sample holds a few counts of this clone. The rearrangement joins TRBV7-8 to TRBJ1-2, with 8 bases identical to TRBD1. Losses at the gene ends were 5 bases for V and 2 bases for J; bases not matched to a gene: 4. The CDR3 consists of 14 residues. Germline CDR1 reads SGHVS; CDR2 reads FQNEAQ. CDR3 amino acids: CASSPRTGNYGYTF. CDR3 nucleotide sequence: TGTGCCAGCAGCCCACGGACAGGGAACTATGGCTACACCTTC.

The gene calls are TRBV30 and TRBJ2-2, with 7 bases that match TRBD1. V shed 0 bases and J 2 bases; nucleotides not matched to a gene: 3. Looked up from germline, CDR1 is GTSNPN and CDR2 is SVGIG (reference sequence). The CDR3 has 15 residues. The CDR3 sequence is CAWSVGTVNTGELFF. The CDR3 DNA is TGTGCCTGGAGTGTGGGGACAGTTAACACCGGGGAGCTGTTTTTT.

This sequence joins TRBV13 and TRBJ2-7; a weak D match, TRBD1 (5 bases). Germline CDR1 reads PRHDT; CDR2 reads FYEKMQ (reference sequence). V gave up 2 bases and J gave up 0 bases, with 20 bases separating them. This CDR3 comprises 18 residues. DNA of the CDR3: TGTGCCAGCAGCTTACTGAGTTGGGGCAGGGAAAGCTCCTACGAGCAGTACTTC. It codes for CASSLLSWGRESSYEQYF. Full variable domain (missing parts from reference TRBV13 and TRBJ2-7): AAGVIQSPRHLIKEKRETATLKCYPIPRHDTVYWYQQGPGQDPQFLISFYEKMQSDKGSIPDRFSAQQFSDYHSELNMSSLELGDSALYFCASSLLSWGRESSYEQYFGPGTRLTVT.

The CDR3 sequence is CATSDSGGAEYNEQFF. The CDR3 DNA reads TGTGCCACCAGTGATTCCGGGGGGGCTGAATACAATGAGCAGTTCTTC. The rearrangement links TRBV24-1 to TRBJ2-1; TRBD2 agrees at 8 bases. Germline loops: CDR1 KGHDR, CDR2 SFDVKD. The CDR3 has 16 amino acids. V shed 2 bases, J shed 4 bases, and the junction held 6 bases outside the gene matches.

The chain combines TRBV6-5 with TRBJ1-4; 11 positions match TRBD1. Germline CDR1 MNHEY, CDR2 SVGAGI. J was trimmed by 7 bases and V by 6 bases; bases with no gene match: 7. CDR3 length equals 15 residues. CDR3 coding DNA: TGTGCCAGCAGCCTAGGACAGGGGGCGGTTGAAAAACTGTTTTTT. This codes for CASSLGQGAVEKLFF.

The chain combines TRBV11-2 with TRBJ2-7; weak D call: TRBD1 (5 bases). The germline V and J ends were trimmed by 5 bases and 2 bases, with 13 bases remaining between them. Germline lookup yields CDR1 SGHAT and CDR2 FQNNGV. The CDR3 is 14 residues long. CDR3 sequence: CASSPLAGPYEQYF. In DNA form, the CDR3 reads TGTGCCAGCAGCCCTCTCGCAGGGCCCTACGAGCAGTACTTC.

The chain employs TRBV11-3 and TRBJ2-1, with 7 bases identical to TRBD1. The CDR3 is made up of 14 amino acids. The V and J ends lost 4 bases and 8 bases, in that order; junction bases with no gene match: 8. The germline V gene encodes CDR1 SGHNT and CDR2 YENEEA. The CDR3 region is CASSWRQGGDEQFF. The CDR3 region has the DNA TGTGCCAGCAGCTGGAGACAGGGTGGCGATGAGCAGTTCTTC.

V usage is TRBV10-3 and J usage is TRBJ1-4; D gene ambiguous. Per germline, CDR1 ENHRY and CDR2 SYGVKD. The CDR3 contains 13 residues. V lost 8 bases and J lost 4, with 11 bases in between. The CDR3, as DNA: TGTGCCATCTCCGCGGGGAATAATGAAAAACTGTTTTTT. Translating it yields CAISAGNNEKLFF.

The CDR3 DNA follows: TGTGCCATCAGTGAGGGGACAGGGGGGGGGCAGCCCCAGCATTTT. It encodes CAISEGTGGGQPQHF. The chain employs TRBV10-3 and TRBJ1-5, with 11 bases fitting TRBD1. The CDR3 loop spans 15 amino acids. Germline V gives CDR1 ENHRY, CDR2 SYGVKD. Trimming removed 2 bases from V and 7 bases from J; junction bases left unmatched: 4.

The chain joins TRBV18 to TRBJ2-7; no firm D call. Germline lookup yields CDR1 KGHSH and CDR2 LQKENI. V lost 0 bases, J lost 1 base, and 16 bases lay in between. CDR3 length: 17 amino acids. For the CDR3, the DNA is TGTGCCAGCTCACCACCCGTCGACGGAGCTTTTTCCTACGAGCAGTACTTC. Protein: CASSPPVDGAFSYEQYF.

This clone was counted between two and nine times. V and J are TRBV28 and TRBJ1-5, with TRBD1 as a possible D gene (6 bases). V lost 8 bases to trimming and J lost 0 bases, with 20 bases between them. The V gene's germline CDR1 is MDHEN and CDR2 SYDVKM. The CDR3 covers 17 residues. The CDR3 DNA reads as TGTGCCAGCGGCACGGTTGACGGACAGTATAGCAATCAGCCCCAGCATTTT. Amino acid sequence: CASGTVDGQYSNQPQHF.

With respect to this clone: The junction differs from germline at one of its ends, possibly a read error. The V gene is TRBV18, the J gene TRBJ1-3; D remains unclear. Germline V gene data show CDR1 as KGHSH and CDR2 as LQKENI. The CDR3 runs 13 residues. CDR3: CASSPRREDTIYF. CDR3 bases: TGTGCCAGCTCCCCACGTCGTGAGGACACCATATATTTT.

This clone has only one observation. The rearrangement links TRBV4-2 to TRBJ2-1, with TRBD2 identical over 7 bases. V trimming: 1 base; J trimming: 4 bases; junction bases outside the gene matches: 7. Germline V gene sequence: CDR1 LGHNA, CDR2 YNFKEQ. The CDR3 sequence is 16 residues long. The CDR3 coding sequence is TGTGCCAGCAGCCAAGTGGAGATAGCGGGTTACAATGAGCAGTTCTTC. Translated, it gives CASSQVEIAGYNEQFF.

This rearrangement joins TRBV27 to TRBJ2-1; no definite D call. Germline CDR1 reads MNHEY; CDR2 reads SMNVEV (reference sequence). There are 12 residues in the CDR3. V was cut by 5 bases and J by 9 bases, with 11 bases left in between. CDR3 coding DNA: TGTGCCAGCAGTCACAAAAATTTTGAGCAGTTCTTC. Amino acids: CASSHKNFEQFF.